This T cell receptor (beta chain) came from a study of blood T cell repertoires in COVID-19. Turning to the study itself: The analysed material was cDNA or gDNA that came from T cells, B-cell-depleted T cells, or PBMCs.

In germline, CDR1 is SGHNT, CDR2 YYREEE (reference sequence). J was trimmed by 3 bases and V by 3 bases; bases with no gene match: 12. The CDR3 consists of 16 residues. Only in-frame clones appear in the TCRdb table, and some are missing; sequencing was by immunoSEQ multiplex PCR. The sample lists more than 85,000 clones; approximately 82% were seen once. The chain has TRBV5-4 and TRBJ2-7; TRBD1 agrees at 7 bases. What was sequenced was peripheral blood. This TCR was sampled from a man aged 70 or older with acute or convalescent COVID-19. The CDR3 sequence: CASSSGPRQGDYEQYF. Written as DNA, the CDR3 is TGTGCCAGCAGCTCCGGCCCGAGACAGGGAGACTACGAGCAGTACTTC.